This TCR beta chain was sequenced during a study of vaccination and CD4 T cells after COVID-19. Study details: The makeup of the convalescents was six males and four females, two of them Hispanic. Post-vaccine sample collection happened at a median of around 65 days after dose two, ranging 14 to 241.

V was shortened by 1 base and J by 10 bases, with 26 bases between the two germline ends. Germline V lookup: CDR1 LNHDA, CDR2 SQIVND (reference sequence). The CDR3 is 18 amino acids. TCRdb reprocessed the PCR reads with MiXCR, giving one entry per CDR3 protein. Among some 18,000 distinct CDR3 sequences listed, 60% were seen once. This clonotype was found a few times. This sequence originates from a human donor who had recovered from COVID-19. The sequencing here drew on CD4+ T cells from blood, taken after SARS-CoV-2 vaccination. The rearrangement joins TRBV19 to TRBJ1-5; TRBD1 might be the D (5 bases). CDR3 in amino acids: CASSIGRGSETVFRPQHF. The CDR3, as DNA: TGTGCCAGTAGTATAGGGCGGGGTTCGGAGACAGTATTCCGCCCCCAGCATTTT. The full variable domain, rest sourced from reference TRBV19 and TRBJ1-5, is DGGITQSPKYLFRKEGQNVTLSCEQNLNHDAMYWYRQDPGQGLRLIYYSQIVNDFQKGDIAEGYSVSREKKESFPLTVTSAQKNPTAFYLCASSIGRGSETVFRPQHFGDGTRLSIL.